One and the same sample provided the 26 T cell receptor beta chains below, sequenced in a study of T-cell memory formation after mild COVID-19. Each CDR3 protein is one row after TCRdb ran MiXCR on the 5' RACE reads. The table lists under 450,000 distinct CDR3 sequences, 20% to 25% of them singletons. Sequenced input: PBMCs or a T cell subset sorted from them (not recorded which). The receptors derive from a young man who had mild COVID-19 (a few samples of this study predate the infection). Cell type and time point are not known.

This chain links TRBV19 with TRBJ2-6; D gene ambiguous. This CDR3 spans 15 amino acids. Germline values: CDR1 LNHDA, CDR2 SQIVND (reference sequence). Trimming left V 3 bases short and J 4 bases short, with 10 bases between. The DNA for the CDR3 is TGTGCCAGTAGTATGATTATAACGGGGGCCAACGTCCTGACTTTC. Protein sequence: CASSMIITGANVLTF.

The chain carries TRBV20-1 and TRBJ2-3; D is unresolved. CDR1 is DFQATT and CDR2 is SNEGSKA in the germline V gene (reference sequence). The germline V and J ends were trimmed by 1 base and 0 bases, with 11 bases remaining between them. This CDR3 has 15 amino acids. CDR3 DNA sequence: TGCAGTGCTAGAGGGGATGTCCCTAGCACAGATACGCAGTATTTT. This codes for CSARGDVPSTDTQYF.

This chain links TRBV15 with TRBJ1-2; no clear D. V was trimmed by 6 bases and J by 4 bases, leaving 18 bases between them. Germline CDR1 is LNHNV and CDR2 is YYDKDF (reference sequence). The CDR3 runs 15 residues. Here the CDR3 reads CATSVDLEATYGYTF. The CDR3 nucleotides read TGTGCCACCAGTGTTGACCTGGAGGCTACCTATGGCTACACCTTC.

V usage is TRBV7-9 and J usage is TRBJ1-1; D remains ambiguous. V was pared by 1 base and J by 1 base, with 10 bases between. Germline loops: CDR1 SEHNR, CDR2 FQNEAQ (reference sequence). The CDR3 contains 15 residues. The CDR3 region is CASSLVGQANTEAFF. The CDR3 bases are TGTGCCAGCAGCTTAGTAGGGCAGGCGAACACTGAAGCTTTCTTT.

This clonotype was seen many times. The CDR3 nucleotides read TGCGCCAGCAGTCAGGCCCCAACTAATGAAAAACTGTTTTTT. This gives the protein CASSQAPTNEKLFF. The gene calls are TRBV5-1 and TRBJ1-4; D is ambiguous. Trimming removed 5 bases at V and 0 bases at J, with 8 bases between. The CDR3 extends over 14 amino acids. Germline CDR1 is SGHRS and CDR2 is YFSETQ.

The chain combines TRBV7-2 with TRBJ2-1; weak D call: TRBD1 (6 bases). This CDR3 has 13 residues. V was clipped by 5 bases and J by 6 bases, with 11 bases between them. Germline V CDR1 and CDR2: SGHTA, FQGNSA. The CDR3 DNA reads TGTGCCAGCAGCAACGGACAGCTCAATGAGCAGTTCTTC. Protein sequence: CASSNGQLNEQFF.

The CDR3: CAIKTTAYNEQFF. The DNA for the CDR3 is TGTGCCATCAAGACGACAGCCTACAATGAGCAGTTCTTC. The chain carries TRBV2 and TRBJ2-1; D perhaps matches TRBD1 (5 bases). V was shortened by 10 bases and J by 2 bases, with 12 bases between the two germline ends. This CDR3 has 13 residues. CDR1 is SNHLY, CDR2 FYNNEI, per germline.

This clonotype has more than one count but fewer than ten. This chain uses TRBV7-2 with TRBJ2-1; no clear D. With 5 bases removed from V and 0 bases from J, the gap between germline ends came to 11 bases. CDR3 length: 15 residues. Germline CDR1 and CDR2: SGHTA and FQGNSA. CDR3 in amino acids: CASSLRWSSYNEQFF. The DNA of the CDR3 is TGTGCCAGCAGCCTCAGGTGGAGCTCCTACAATGAGCAGTTCTTC. Combining the CDR3 with reference TRBV7-2 and TRBJ2-1 gives the whole variable domain GAGVSQSPSNKVTEKGKDVELRCDPISGHTALYWYRQSLGQGLEFLIYFQGNSAPDKSGLPSDRFSAERTGGSVSTLTIQRTQQEDSAVYLCASSLRWSSYNEQFFGPGTRLTVL.

The chain recombines TRBV4-1 with TRBJ1-3; D call uncertain. V was pared by 3 bases and J by 0 bases, with 9 bases between. The V gene's germline CDR1 is MGHRA and CDR2 YSYEKL. The CDR3 consists of 15 residues. As DNA, the CDR3 is TGCGCCAGCAGCCAGCCAGATGTCTCTGGAAACACCATATATTTT. It encodes CASSQPDVSGNTIYF.

A few counts support this clonotype. Here the CDR3 reads CASIDGGRKETQYF. CDR3 sequence (DNA): TGTGCCAGCATCGACGGGGGGCGGAAAGAGACCCAGTACTTC. The chain combines TRBV27 with TRBJ2-5, with a possible D match to TRBD2 (7 bases). V shed 7 bases and J shed 3 bases, with 15 bases lying between them. The CDR3 totals 14 residues. Germline lookup yields CDR1 MNHEY and CDR2 SMNVEV (reference sequence).

This clonotype showed up just a few times. The chain carries TRBV7-9 and TRBJ1-2; 10 bases agree with TRBD1. CDR1 is SEHNR and CDR2 is FQNEAQ in the germline V gene (reference sequence). The V and J ends lost 8 bases and 0 bases, in that order; junction bases with no gene match: 6. CDR3 length equals 15 residues. The DNA for the CDR3 is TGTGCCAGCGTAGACAGGGGGCATCCTAACTATGGCTACACCTTC. As protein: CASVDRGHPNYGYTF. The full variable domain, rest sourced from reference TRBV7-9 and TRBJ1-2, is DTGVSQNPRHKITKRGQNVTFRCDPISEHNRLYWYRQTLGQGPEFLTYFQNEAQLEKSRLLSDRFSAERPKGSFSTLEIQRTEQGDSAMYLCASVDRGHPNYGYTFGSGTRLTVV.

This clonotype has more than one count but fewer than ten. This chain uses TRBV29-1 with TRBJ1-5, with TRBD1 as a possible D gene (5 bases). V lost 4 bases, J lost 3 bases, and 13 bases lay in between. CDR3 size: 14 residues. CDR1 is SQVTM and CDR2 is ANQGSEA in the germline V gene. Here the CDR3 DNA reads TGCAGCGTTGCTTGGGGGGTGGCCAATCAGCCCCAGCATTTT. Protein: CSVAWGVANQPQHF.

The chain is built from TRBV5-1 and TRBJ1-1; 9 nucleotides line up with TRBD1. Germline CDR1 and CDR2: SGHRS and YFSETQ. V dropped 5 bases and J dropped 3; count of bases not matched to a gene: 2. The CDR3 sequence is 13 residues long. The DNA for the CDR3 is TGCGCCAGCAGATGGGACAGGGACACTGAAGCTTTCTTT. Its protein product is CASRWDRDTEAFF.

This clonotype has just a few counts. V gene TRBV20-1 combines with J gene TRBJ2-3, with 12 bases identical to TRBD2. Germline CDR1 DFQATT, CDR2 SNEGSKA (reference sequence). The CDR3 is 14 residues long. V was pared by 5 bases and J by 4 bases, with 4 bases of the junction left unmatched. The CDR3 DNA reads TGCAGTGCTCCTAGCGGGGGGGCCTCAGATACGCAGTATTTT. This translates into CSAPSGGASDTQYF.

This clonotype was counted a few times. The CDR3 nucleotides are TGTGCCAGCAGCCCTGCGTCCCGGGTACAGCCCCAGCATTTT. This gives the protein CASSPASRVQPQHF. V and J are TRBV6-2 or TRBV6-3 and TRBJ1-5; no clear D gene. This CDR3 region has 14 residues. The germline V gene has CDR1 MNHEY and CDR2 SVGEGT. The germline V and J ends were trimmed by 6 bases and 7 bases, with 16 bases remaining between them.

The chain employs TRBV18 and TRBJ2-3; D perhaps matches TRBD1 (6 bases). Germline loops: CDR1 KGHSH, CDR2 LQKENI. Trimming shortened V by 3 bases and J by 3 bases, and 13 bases separated the two germline ends. There are 15 residues in the CDR3. The CDR3 DNA is TGTGCCAGCTCACCGGCAGGGGCGATGACAGATACGCAGTATTTT. It translates to CASSPAGAMTDTQYF.

This clonotype was found a few times. The V gene is TRBV6-5, the J gene TRBJ1-6; D ambiguous. Germline V lookup: CDR1 MNHEY, CDR2 SVGAGI. The length of the CDR3 is 15 residues. Trimming cost V 6 bases and J 0 bases, with 9 bases left between them. The CDR3: CASRREHSYNSPLHF. As DNA, the CDR3 is TGTGCCAGCAGGAGAGAACACTCCTATAATTCACCCCTCCACTTT.

The CDR3 sequence is CASRDRSSGNTIYF. DNA of the CDR3: TGTGCCAGCAGGGACAGAAGCTCTGGAAACACCATATATTTT. The chain has TRBV2 and TRBJ1-3; TRBD1 might be the D (6 bases). Germline loops: CDR1 SNHLY, CDR2 FYNNEI. Trimming took 6 bases from V and 0 from J, leaving 9 bases between them. CDR3 length: 14 residues.

This clonotype was seen a handful of times. The chain combines TRBV5-1 with TRBJ1-2; D might be TRBD1 (6 bases). Germline lookup yields CDR1 SGHRS and CDR2 YFSETQ. The V end lost 5 bases, the J end lost 7 bases, and 15 bases lay between the germline ends. CDR3 length: 13 residues. The CDR3 nucleotides read TGCGCCAGCAGTCCCGGGGGGGGCTCTGGCTACACCTTC. Translated: CASSPGGGSGYTF. Based on the CDR3 plus reference TRBV5-1 and TRBJ1-2, the full variable domain is KAGVTQTPRYLIKTRGQQVTLSCSPISGHRSVSWYQQTPGQGLQFLFEYFSETQRNKGNFPGRFSGRQFSNSRSEMNVSTLELGDSALYLCASSPGGGSGYTFGSGTRLTVV.

The rearrangement links TRBV28 to TRBJ1-5, with TRBD1 as a possible D gene (6 bases). This CDR3 has 19 amino acids. Deletions cut 6 bases from V and 0 bases from J, with 24 bases between. CDR1 MDHEN and CDR2 SYDVKM come from the germline V gene. CDR3: CASSLGEGQGRGSNQPQHF. DNA for the CDR3: TGTGCCAGCAGCCTTGGGGAGGGCCAGGGGAGGGGTAGCAATCAGCCCCAGCATTTT.

The chain links TRBV5-1 to TRBJ2-6; 7 bases align to TRBD2. The CDR3 sequence is 16 residues long. Germline CDR1 and CDR2: SGHRS and YFSETQ. Germline trimming cut 0 bases from V and 2 bases from J; bases unmatched to any gene: 2. CDR3: CASSLAGGTGANVLTF. DNA for the CDR3: TGCGCCAGCAGCTTGGCCGGGGGGACTGGGGCCAACGTCCTGACTTTC.

The chain carries TRBV15 and TRBJ1-4; D gene uncertain. V dropped 4 bases and J dropped 8 bases, with 11 bases sitting between them. The CDR3 spans 13 residues. The germline V gene has CDR1 LNHNV and CDR2 YYDKDF (reference sequence). As DNA, the CDR3 is TGTGCCACCAGCAAGATGGGTGGGGAAAAACTGTTTTTT. It specifies CATSKMGGEKLFF.

This clonotype was seen a handful of times. The J gene is TRBJ2-3, the V gene TRBV7-3; perhaps TRBD2 as D (7 bases). The V gene lost 2 bases and the J gene lost 4 bases, with 22 bases spanning the gap. Germline V CDR1 and CDR2: SGHTA, FQGTGA. The CDR3 totals 18 residues. The DNA of the CDR3 is TGTGCCAGCAGCTTATTGGCCCTGGGGGCGGGGGCCCCAGATACGCAGTATTTT. Translating gives CASSLLALGAGAPDTQYF.

This clonotype was seen a handful of times. The J gene is TRBJ1-1, the V gene TRBV5-1; a possible D gene is TRBD1 (6 bases). The germline V gene has CDR1 SGHRS and CDR2 YFSETQ. Between the trimmed V and J ends, which lost 4 bases and 1 base, there was a span of 14 bases. The CDR3 has 15 residues. This chain's CDR3 is CASSPAQGSNTEAFF. For the CDR3, the DNA is TGCGCCAGCAGCCCCGCCCAGGGGTCGAACACTGAAGCTTTCTTT.

This clonotype turned up a few times. The rearrangement uses TRBV6-5 and TRBJ1-2; tentative D call: TRBD1 (5 bases). Looked up from germline, CDR1 is MNHEY and CDR2 is SVGAGI. This CDR3 spans 15 amino acids. Between the trimmed V and J ends, which lost 2 bases and 7 bases, there was a span of 17 bases. CDR3 region: CASSYNMQGSRGYTF. CDR3 bases: TGTGCCAGCAGTTACAATATGCAGGGTTCACGTGGCTACACCTTC.

In its sample, this clonotype was seen many times. The chain couples TRBV28 to TRBJ2-3; D might be TRBD2 (7 bases). Trimming shortened V by 3 bases and J by 4 bases, and 11 bases separated the two germline ends. Germline V CDR1 and CDR2: MDHEN, SYDVKM. There are 14 residues in the CDR3. CDR3 region: CASSFGGASDTQYF. CDR3 sequence (DNA): TGTGCCAGCAGTTTTGGGGGGGCCTCAGATACGCAGTATTTT.